This TCR beta chain was documented in a study of T cell repertoires in cytomegalovirus infection. Study-wide context: Both a matching HLA type and CMV infection were indicated by public TCR beta signatures.

MiXCR, run by TCRdb on the reads, gives a single entry per CDR3 protein. This table holds a few hundred thousand distinct CDR3 sequences, approximately 15% found once. Notes on this clonotype: One junction end does not reproduce the germline sequence, and a read error may be involved.

CDR1 and CDR2 (germline): SGHVS, FNYEAQ. This CDR3 region has 16 residues. Sequences were obtained from PBMCs. This clonotype originated in a human donor in good health (CMV status not recorded). Some clones in this sample may be carry-over from other donors' samples. The V gene is TRBV7-6, the J gene TRBJ1-2; no firm D call. This CDR3 reads CASSRLWGKNGCGYTF. The CDR3 DNA reads as TGTGCTAGCAGCCGCCTTTGGGGAAAAAACGGGTGTGGCTACACCTTC.